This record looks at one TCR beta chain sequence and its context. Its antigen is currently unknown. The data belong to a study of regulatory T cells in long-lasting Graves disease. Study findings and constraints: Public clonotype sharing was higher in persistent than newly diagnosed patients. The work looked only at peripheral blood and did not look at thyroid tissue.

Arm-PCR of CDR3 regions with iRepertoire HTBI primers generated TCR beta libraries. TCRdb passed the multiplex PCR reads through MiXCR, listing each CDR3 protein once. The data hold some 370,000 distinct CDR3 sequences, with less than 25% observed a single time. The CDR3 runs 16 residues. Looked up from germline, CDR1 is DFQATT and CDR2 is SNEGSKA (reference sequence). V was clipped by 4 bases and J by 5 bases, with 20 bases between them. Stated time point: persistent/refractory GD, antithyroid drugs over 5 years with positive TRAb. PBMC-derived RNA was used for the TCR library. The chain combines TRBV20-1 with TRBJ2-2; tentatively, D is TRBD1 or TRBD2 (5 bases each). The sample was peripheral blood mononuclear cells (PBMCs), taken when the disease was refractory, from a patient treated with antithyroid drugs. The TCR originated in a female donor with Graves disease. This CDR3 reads CSATPPGTQSTGELFF. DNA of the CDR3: TGCAGTGCTACCCCTCCCGGGACCCAATCGACCGGGGAGCTGTTTTTT.